What follows describes a single TCR beta chain. Its cognate antigen is unknown. CD45RO-negative CD8 cells positively selected for CCR7 made up the naive population, which excluded terminally differentiated effector memory CD45RA+ cells. V shed 5 bases and J shed 12 bases, with 19 bases lying between them. Germline V CDR1 and CDR2: MNHEY, SMNVEV (reference sequence). This CDR3 comprises 14 residues. This sample stems from a study of shared clonotypes between healthy human individuals. About the study: The plates for each donor numbered three CD4 naive, three CD4 memory, two CD8 naive and one CD8 memory. Findings of the study overall: Sharing across a few donors was seen in 4% to 5% of naive CD4 clonotypes.

Method: immunoSEQ multiplex PCR; TCRdb's copy keeps in-frame clones and lacks some. The sample has about 2 million clones, about 95% seen once. The chain uses TRBV27 and TRBJ1-4, with D possibly matching TRBD1 (6 bases). The sequence was collected from a man in his late teens or twenties in good health. Sequencing used naive CD8+ T cells sorted from blood. The CDR3 sequence is CASSPQRDRSQLFF. CDR3 nucleotides: TGTGCCAGCAGTCCCCAGCGAGACAGGTCCCAACTGTTTTTT.